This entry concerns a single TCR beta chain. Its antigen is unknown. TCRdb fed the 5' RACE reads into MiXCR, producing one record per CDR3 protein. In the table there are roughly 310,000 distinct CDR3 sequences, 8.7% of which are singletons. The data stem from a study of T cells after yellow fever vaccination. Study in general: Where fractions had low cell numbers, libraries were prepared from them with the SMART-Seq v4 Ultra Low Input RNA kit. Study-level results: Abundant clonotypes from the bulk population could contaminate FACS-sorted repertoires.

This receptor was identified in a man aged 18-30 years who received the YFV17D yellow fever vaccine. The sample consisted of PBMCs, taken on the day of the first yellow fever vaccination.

The CDR3, as DNA: TGTGCCAGCAGTTACTCCTTAGGATCCGACGAGCAGTACTTC. Protein: CASSYSLGSDEQYF. The chain joins TRBV6-5 to TRBJ2-7; D gene uncertain. Germline loops: CDR1 MNHEY, CDR2 SVGAGI. V lost 0 bases, J lost 5 bases, and 11 bases lay in between. The CDR3 consists of 14 residues.